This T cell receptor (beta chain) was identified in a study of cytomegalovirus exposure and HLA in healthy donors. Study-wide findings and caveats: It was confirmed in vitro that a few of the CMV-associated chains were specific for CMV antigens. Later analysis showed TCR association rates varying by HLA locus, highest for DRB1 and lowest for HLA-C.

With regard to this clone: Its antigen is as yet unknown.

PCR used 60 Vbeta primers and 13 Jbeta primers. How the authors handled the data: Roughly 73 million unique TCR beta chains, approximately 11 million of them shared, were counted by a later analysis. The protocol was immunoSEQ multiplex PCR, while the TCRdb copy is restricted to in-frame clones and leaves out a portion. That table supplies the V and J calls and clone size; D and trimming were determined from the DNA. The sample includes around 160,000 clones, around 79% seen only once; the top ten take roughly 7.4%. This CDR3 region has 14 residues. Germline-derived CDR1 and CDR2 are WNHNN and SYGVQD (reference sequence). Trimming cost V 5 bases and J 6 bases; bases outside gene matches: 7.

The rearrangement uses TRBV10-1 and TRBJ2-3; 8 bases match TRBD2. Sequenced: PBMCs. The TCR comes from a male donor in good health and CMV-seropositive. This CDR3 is CASSRLARADTQYF. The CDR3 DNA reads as TGCGCCAGCAGTAGACTAGCGCGCGCGGATACGCAGTATTTT.